Reported below is one T cell receptor beta chain. Its target is unknown. Pooled in the analysis were second doses at about 4 or about 12 weeks. The sample comes from a study of T cell responses to AZD1222 COVID-19 vaccine. Study results and caveats: Spike-specific TCR breadth and depth both grew after two AZD1222 doses. Seropositive at baseline were only 5 or 6 AZD1222 recipients. Repertoire sampling was restricted to post-peak T cell response timepoints.

Clones were sequenced by immunoSEQ multiplex PCR, and TCRdb holds only the in-frame ones, with some missing. The sample consists of fewer than 90,000 clones, around 83% of them appearing once. The sample in question was peripheral blood, obtained 28 days after the second AZD1222 dose. This TCR was sampled from an adult who received the AZD1222 COVID-19 vaccine.

The CDR3 DNA sequence: TGTGCCAGCAGGGCGAACCCGAACGTAGATGAGCAGTTCTTC. It yields the protein CASRANPNVDEQFF. V and J are TRBV2 and TRBJ2-1; D is unclear. CDR1 and CDR2 from the germline V gene are SNHLY and FYNNEI. The CDR3 totals 14 residues. V dropped 6 bases and J dropped 8 bases, with 17 bases sitting between them.